This T cell receptor (beta chain) was sequenced in a study of T cells in Graves' hyperthyroidism and ophthalmopathy. Ophthalmopathy cases scored 3 or more on the Clinical Activity Score and 4 or more on NOSPECS grade, with duration below 3 months. A roughly 10 ml volume of fresh peripheral blood provided the PBMCs. Study-wide results and caveats: With a median lead of about six months before onset, the model predicted ophthalmopathy. Researchers found most expanded thyroid clonotypes above 0.001 in blood as well.

About this clonotype: Its specificity is unknown. One junction end disagrees with the germline gene, perhaps due to a read error.

Amplification yielded TCR beta CDR3 regions, with RNA transcripts as the source. First-round RT-PCR of the TCR CDR3 relied on the HTBI primer set. Via MiXCR, TCRdb re-called the multiplex PCR reads, giving one row per CDR3 protein. Of over 350,000 distinct CDR3 sequences in the sample, roughly 18% were seen once. This CDR3 has 13 amino acids. Germline V gene data show CDR1 as LNHDA and CDR2 as SQIVND (reference sequence). This receptor was taken from a man between 18 and 29 years old with Graves' ophthalmopathy. The V call is TRBV19, the J call TRBJ1-2; 9 positions match TRBD1. The specimen was blood. This chain's CDR3 is CASSIGQGSGYTF. CDR3 bases: TGTGCCAGTAGCATAGGACAGGGGTCTGGCTACACCTTC.